Listed below are T cell receptor beta chains from one sample, sequenced in a study of shared clonotypes between healthy human individuals. Sequenced by immunoSEQ multiplex PCR; TCRdb stores in-frame clones only, minus some. The sample lists under 750,000 clones, around 70% seen once, with around 1.7% in the top ten. Sample: memory CD4+ T cells sorted from blood. The receptor set was obtained from a woman aged 30 to 39 in good health. Both conserved end residues are part of each CDR3. The D gene is left open where the match is weak. A clone size is listed for some rows: how often the clone was seen (once, few, many), or a class if it is expanded.

-,TRBJ2-6,-,TRBV29-1,TGCAGCGTCTCGATAACTGGGGCCAACGTCCTGACTTTC,CSVSITGANVLTF
-,TRBJ1-1,-,TRBV28,TGTGCCACCGAGGGGGATATGAACACTGAAGCTTTCTTT,CATEGDMNTEAFF
TRBD1,TRBJ2-4,-,TRBV2,TGTGCCAGCAGTGGACAGGGAAACATTCAGTACTTC,CASSGQGNIQYF
-,TRBJ1-2,-,TRBV28,TGTGCCAGCGCCGACACGGGCTACACCTTC,CASADTGYTF
TRBD1,TRBJ1-5,-,TRBV7-9,TGTGCCAGCAGCCCCGGTGGGGCACAGGGGGACCATCAGCCCCAGCATTTT,CASSPGGAQGDHQPQHF
TRBD2,TRBJ2-1,-,TRBV19,TGTGCCAGTAGTCAGCGCGGGAGGGCCTCGAATGAGCAGTTCTTC,CASSQRGRASNEQFF
-,TRBJ1-2,many,TRBV20-1,TGCAGTGCAGGTCGACAGGTGGGCTACACCTTC,CSAGRQVGYTF
-,TRBJ1-1,-,TRBV21-1,TGTGCCAGCGAGCAAAGTTCGGGACAGGGGGTGACCTTGAACACTGAAGCTTTCTTT,CASEQSSGQGVTLNTEAFF
TRBD1,TRBJ2-4,-,TRBV7-9,TGTGCCAGCAGCTTTGGACAGGTGGACATTCAGTACTTC,CASSFGQVDIQYF
TRBD1,TRBJ2-7,-,TRBV7-6,TGTGCCAGCAGCTCCGGACAGGGGGCGCAAGAGCAGTACTTC,CASSSGQGAQEQYF
-,TRBJ2-6,-,TRBV5-1,TGCGCCAGCAGCTTCGAGGCGAGGGGGGCCAACGTCCTGACTTTC,CASSFEARGANVLTF
-,TRBJ2-7,-,TRBV18,TGTGCCAGCTCACCTCTGGCAGCGGAGGCGGACGAGCAGTACTTC,CASSPLAAEADEQYF
-,TRBJ2-7,-,TRBV30,TGTGCCTGGACTACCAGCTCCTACGAGCAGTACTTC,CAWTTSSYEQYF
-,TRBJ1-5,-,TRBV19,TGTGCCAGTAGTATTTCGGGGAGGGGAAATAGCAATCAGCCCCAGCATTTT,CASSISGRGNSNQPQHF
-,TRBJ2-7,-,TRBV5-6,TGTGCCAGCAGCATCCTACCGGGGGAGCAGTACTTC,CASSILPGEQYF
TRBD2,TRBJ2-7,-,TRBV6-6,TGTGCCAGCAGTTTGTTTAGCGGGAGCTCCCCCGAGCAGTACTTC,CASSLFSGSSPEQYF
-,TRBJ1-4,-,TRBV9,TGTGCCAGCAGCGCGACTGTAACTAATGAAAAACTGTTTTTT,CASSATVTNEKLFF
-,TRBJ1-1,few,TRBV5-4,TGTGCCAGCAGCTCACTCGCAGTGGGCGGCACTGAAGCTTTCTTT,CASSSLAVGGTEAFF
TRBD1,TRBJ1-3,-,TRBV5-1,TGCGCCAGCAGCTTGGCTGGGACAGGGTTTTCTTCCATATATTTT,CASSLAGTGFSSIYF
-,TRBJ2-1,-,TRBV19,TGTGCCAGTAGTAATTTGTACGAGCAGTTCTTC,CASSNLYEQFF
TRBD1,TRBJ1-5,-,TRBV14,TGTGCCAGCAGCCTGTGGACAGGGGTGAAAAATCAGCCCCAGCATTTT,CASSLWTGVKNQPQHF
-,TRBJ1-4,-,TRBV29-1,TGCAGCGTGGCACAGGGAATTATGGGTGAAAAACTGTTTTTT,CSVAQGIMGEKLFF
-,TRBJ2-7,-,TRBV6-5,TGTGCCAGCTCCGTGGGAGCCTCGTACGAGCAGTACTTC,CASSVGASYEQYF
TRBD2,TRBJ2-3,-,TRBV18,TGTGCCAGCTCACCGTCCTTGCGGGAGAGTGGAGATACGCAGTATTTT,CASSPSLRESGDTQYF
TRBD1,TRBJ1-2,-,TRBV2,TGTGCCAGCAGTTGGGACAGGGCCTATGGCTACACCTTC,CASSWDRAYGYTF
TRBD2,TRBJ2-3,-,TRBV11-2,TGTGCCAGCAGCTCAGGACTAGCGGGAGGGCTTGGCACAGATACGCAGTATTTT,CASSSGLAGGLGTDTQYF
-,TRBJ2-3,-,TRBV28,TGTGCCAGCAGTTTAGTAGGGCCGGGTACGCAGTATTTT,CASSLVGPGTQYF
-,TRBJ1-4,-,TRBV15,TGTGCCACCAGGAGGGGTACGAATGAAAAACTGTTTTTT,CATRRGTNEKLFF
TRBD1,TRBJ2-3,-,TRBV11-2,TGTGCCAGCAGCTTGGCAGGGGGCGGGATTATTGCGGATACGCAGTATTTT,CASSLAGGGIIADTQYF
-,TRBJ1-6,-,TRBV2,TGTGCCAGCAGTCGGGAAAGCTCCTATAATTCACCCCTCCACTTT,CASSRESSYNSPLHF
-,TRBJ1-1,once,TRBV6-1,TGTGCCAGCAGGCTCAGTGCCACTGAAGCTTTCTTT,CASRLSATEAFF
-,TRBJ1-3,few,TRBV10-2,TGCGCCAGCAGTGACCCTGGTGCCCGAGGCCTAAACACCATATATTTT,CASSDPGARGLNTIYF
-,TRBJ1-5,-,TRBV25-1,TGTGCCAGCAGTGACAGTGACTTAAATCAGCCCCAGCATTTT,CASSDSDLNQPQHF